This is a list of T cell receptor beta chains from one sample in a study of vaccination effects on CD4 cells after COVID-19. The protocol was immunoSEQ multiplex PCR, while the TCRdb copy is restricted to in-frame clones and leaves out a portion. The data show some 14,000 clones, more than 70% seen once. Their specific antigens are unknown. Sequencing was performed on CD4+ T cells from PBMCs cultured with HCoV-NL63 spike peptides, taken after COVID-19 vaccination. The receptors here all came from a human donor who had a prior SARS-CoV-2 infection. CDR3s include the opening cysteine and the closing phenylalanine or tryptophan. The order of the fields is D gene, V gene, clone size, J gene, CDR3 protein, CDR3 DNA. The D gene is left open where the match is weak. Only part of the rows carry a size: once, few, many, or a class if the clone is expanded.

>-|TRBV21-1|-|TRBJ1-1
CASSKETVDTEAFF
TGTGCCAGCAGCAAAGAGACGGTGGACACTGAAGCTTTCTTT
>-|TRBV5-1|once|TRBJ2-2
CASSLVPVNTGELFF
TGCGCCAGCAGCTTGGTCCCAGTGAACACCGGGGAGCTGTTTTTT
>-|TRBV3-1/TRBV3-2|few|TRBJ1-5
CASSHSNQPQHF
TGTGCCAGCAGCCATAGCAATCAGCCCCAGCATTTT
>TRBD1|TRBV10-3|-|TRBJ2-7
CASRWDRATYEQYF
TGTGCCAGCCGCTGGGACAGGGCCACCTACGAGCAGTACTTC
>-|TRBV30|few|TRBJ2-7
CAWSVRSGYEQYF
TGTGCCTGGAGTGTACGTAGCGGTTACGAGCAGTACTTC
>-|TRBV10-3|-|TRBJ2-2
CAISPRDARNTGELFF
TGTGCCATCAGCCCCCGAGATGCGAGGAACACCGGGGAGCTGTTTTTT
>-|TRBV19|few|TRBJ1-6
CASSITPFLRSPLHF
TGTGCCAGTAGTATTACCCCGTTCCTCAGGTCACCCCTCCACTTT
>TRBD2|TRBV5-6|-|TRBJ2-7
CASSVGLAGGPNEQYF
TGTGCCAGCAGCGTGGGACTAGCGGGAGGGCCCAACGAGCAGTACTTC
>-|TRBV4-1|few|TRBJ1-2
CASSQYDRDFYGYTF
TGCGCCAGCAGCCAATACGACAGAGATTTCTATGGCTACACCTTC
>-|TRBV29-1|once|TRBJ1-2
CSVEAGKVEGYTF
TGCAGCGTTGAAGCGGGAAAGGTGGAGGGCTACACCTTC
>-|TRBV7-2|-|TRBJ2-1
CASSLRNYRNNEQFF
TGTGCCAGCAGCTTGAGGAACTATCGGAACAATGAGCAGTTCTTC
>TRBD1|TRBV5-4|-|TRBJ1-1
CASSPGGPNTEAFF
TGTGCCAGCAGCCCAGGGGGCCCGAACACTGAAGCTTTCTTT
>-|TRBV15|-|TRBJ2-5
CATSRTDSWETQYF
TGTGCCACCAGCAGAACGGACAGTTGGGAGACCCAGTACTTC
>TRBD1|TRBV28|once|TRBJ2-5
CASSFWQGDETQYF
TGTGCCAGCAGTTTCTGGCAGGGGGACGAGACCCAGTACTTC
>TRBD1|TRBV3-1/TRBV3-2|-|TRBJ1-2
CASSQFFTGQGAGYTF
TGTGCCAGCAGCCAATTCTTCACCGGACAGGGAGCCGGCTACACCTTC